The 25 T cell receptor beta chains reported below all come from one sample, sequenced in a study of blood T cell repertoires in COVID-19. Assay used: immunoSEQ multiplex PCR; TCRdb lists only in-frame clones, some missing. This sample has around 320,000 clones, with around 88% found just once. Sequenced sample: peripheral blood. The receptors shown here come from a woman aged 25 to 39 who had recovered from COVID-19.

This clone has a single count. The chain couples TRBV5-1 to TRBJ2-2, with D possibly matching TRBD2 (6 bases). The CDR3 covers 16 residues. V lost 1 base, J lost 2 bases, and 12 bases lay in between. The germline gives CDR1 SGHRS, CDR2 YFSETQ. CDR3 DNA: TGCGCCAGCAGCTTGTTCTCGGGGGTAAACACCGGGGAGCTGTTTTTT. Its protein is CASSLFSGVNTGELFF.

The chain couples TRBV11-2 to TRBJ2-7; D possibly corresponds to TRBD2 (5 bases). CDR1 and CDR2 (germline): SGHAT, FQNNGV. Trimming took 5 bases from V and 7 from J, leaving 9 bases between them. The CDR3 length is 11 residues. DNA of the CDR3: TGTGCCAGCAGCCTAACTAGAGAGCAGTACTTC. This sequence encodes CASSLTREQYF.

This chain connects TRBV28 to TRBJ1-3; D is ambiguous. The CDR3 consists of 14 residues. Germline V gene data show CDR1 as MDHEN and CDR2 as SYDVKM. The germline V and J ends were trimmed by 6 bases and 4 bases, with 13 bases remaining between them. The CDR3 DNA follows: TGTGCCAGCAGAGCCCCGGGGTTAGGAAACACCATATATTTT. Translation: CASRAPGLGNTIYF.

This clone was observed once. The chain recombines TRBV11-2 with TRBJ2-7; 8 bases agree with TRBD1. The V segment lost 2 bases and the J segment 2 bases; nucleotides outside the gene matches: 14. This CDR3 comprises 18 residues. Germline V lookup: CDR1 SGHAT, CDR2 FQNNGV. Here the CDR3 reads CASSLYPRYGQGAYEQYF. CDR3 DNA: TGTGCCAGCAGCTTATACCCCCGTTATGGACAGGGTGCCTACGAGCAGTACTTC. The variable domain in full, completed from reference TRBV11-2 and TRBJ2-7, reads EAGVAQSPRYKIIEKRQSVAFWCNPISGHATLYWYQQILGQGPKLLIQFQNNGVVDDSQLPKDRFSAERLKGVDSTLKIQPAKLEDSAVYLCASSLYPRYGQGAYEQYFGPGTRLTVT.

The chain uses TRBV7-9 and TRBJ1-6, with a weak D call TRBD1 (5 bases). Germline lookup yields CDR1 SEHNR and CDR2 FQNEAQ (reference sequence). V was trimmed by 6 bases and J by 10 bases, leaving 16 bases between them. The CDR3 loop spans 14 amino acids. The CDR3 spells CASSRGGNPSPLHF. The CDR3, as DNA: TGTGCCAGCAGTCGCGGGGGGAATCCCTCACCCCTCCACTTT.

This CDR3 reads CAIQSREGGYYEQYF. Written as DNA, the CDR3 is TGTGCCATACAGTCGAGGGAGGGAGGGTACTACGAGCAGTACTTC. The chain uses TRBV7-2 and TRBJ2-7, with TRBD2 matching 7 bases. Per germline, CDR1 SGHTA and CDR2 FQGNSA. V shed 10 bases, J shed 3 bases, and the junction held 15 bases outside the gene matches. This CDR3 spans 15 amino acids.

This rearrangement joins TRBV7-2 to TRBJ2-3, with 10 bases aligning to TRBD1. With 2 bases clipped from V and 1 base from J, the junction kept 6 bases outside the gene matches. This CDR3 spans 17 amino acids. Per the germline V gene, CDR1 is SGHTA and CDR2 is FQGNSA. The CDR3 nucleotides read TGTGCCAGCAGCTTATATGGGACAGGGGATCGCACAGATACGCAGTATTTT. It translates to CASSLYGTGDRTDTQYF.

This clone was found once. This chain connects TRBV6-6 to TRBJ2-5; 7 nucleotides line up with TRBD1. Trimming took 6 bases from V and 4 from J; bases not matched to a gene: 11. Looked up from germline, CDR1 is MNHNY and CDR2 is SVGAGI (reference sequence). The CDR3 has 15 amino acids. CDR3 region: CASRQGQWTGETQYF. In DNA form, the CDR3 reads TGTGCCAGCAGGCAGGGACAGTGGACTGGAGAGACCCAGTACTTC.

The J gene is TRBJ2-7, the V gene TRBV28; 10 nucleotides match TRBD2. The V and J ends lost 7 bases and 3 bases, in that order; junction bases with no gene match: 9. The CDR3 has 15 amino acids. Per germline, CDR1 MDHEN and CDR2 SYDVKM. The CDR3 protein is CASNGLAAYYYEQYF. CDR3 DNA sequence: TGTGCCAGCAACGGACTAGCGGCATATTACTACGAGCAGTACTTC.

J is TRBJ2-5 and V is TRBV5-1, with a tentative D call TRBD2 (5 bases). V was cut by 4 bases and J by 2 bases, with 18 bases left in between. Germline V gene data show CDR1 as SGHRS and CDR2 as YFSETQ. CDR3 length equals 16 residues. The chain's CDR3 is CASSLRAHGVQETQYF. The CDR3 coding sequence is TGCGCCAGCAGCCTGAGGGCGCACGGAGTGCAAGAGACCCAGTACTTC.

The chain joins TRBV18 to TRBJ1-5; 9 bases align to TRBD1. This CDR3 contains 16 residues. With 0 bases clipped from V and 2 bases from J, the junction kept 2 bases outside the gene matches. Germline lookup yields CDR1 KGHSH and CDR2 LQKENI. The CDR3 region is CASSPPGQGGNQPQHF. CDR3 DNA: TGTGCCAGCTCACCACCGGGACAGGGCGGCAATCAGCCCCAGCATTTT.

V gene TRBV29-1 combines with J gene TRBJ1-5; TRBD1 matches 11 bases. This CDR3 has 15 amino acids. V shed 4 bases, J shed 6 bases, and the junction held 8 bases outside the gene matches. Germline CDR1 SQVTM, CDR2 ANQGSEA. CDR3 protein: CSVGSGTGGGQPQHF. As DNA, the CDR3 is TGCAGCGTTGGGTCCGGGACAGGGGGAGGTCAGCCCCAGCATTTT.

The chain couples TRBV7-2 to TRBJ2-5; D is uncertain. This CDR3 contains 14 residues. The germline V gene encodes CDR1 SGHTA and CDR2 FQGNSA. Trimming shortened V by 1 base and J by 0 bases, and 6 bases separated the two germline ends. The CDR3 DNA reads TGTGCCAGCAGCTTAGGGGCAAACCAAGAGACCCAGTACTTC. It encodes CASSLGANQETQYF. The full variable domain, its missing parts supplied by reference TRBV7-2 and TRBJ2-5, is GAGVSQSPSNKVTEKGKDVELRCDPISGHTALYWYRQSLGQGLEFLIYFQGNSAPDKSGLPSDRFSAERTGGSVSTLTIQRTQQEDSAVYLCASSLGANQETQYFGPGTRLLVL.

The chain employs TRBV13 and TRBJ2-5; no clear D gene. In germline, CDR1 is PRHDT, CDR2 FYEKMQ (reference sequence). The CDR3 runs 13 residues. V lost 7 bases and J lost 0, with 9 bases in between. The CDR3 here is CASKIQDQETQYF. The CDR3 nucleotides are TGTGCCAGCAAGATCCAGGACCAAGAGACCCAGTACTTC.

The chain is built from TRBV25-1 and TRBJ2-7; TRBD2 matches 7 bases. V was pared by 0 bases and J by 3 bases, with 8 bases of the junction left unmatched. Germline-derived CDR1 and CDR2 are MGHDK and SYGVNS. The CDR3 consists of 16 residues. The CDR3 spells CASSEYNRRGNYEQYF. CDR3 nucleotide sequence: TGTGCCAGCAGTGAATATAATCGGCGGGGGAACTACGAGCAGTACTTC.

V is TRBV3-1 (or the pseudogene TRBV3-2) and J is TRBJ2-5, with TRBD2 matching over 11 bases. This CDR3 region has 16 residues. V lost 2 bases, J lost 4 bases, and 6 bases stayed unmatched. The germline gives CDR1 LGHDT, CDR2 YNNKEL (reference sequence). CDR3 bases: TGTGCCAGCAGCCAACCGGGTCTAGCGGGGGGAGAGACCCAGTACTTC. Its translation: CASSQPGLAGGETQYF.

The chain uses TRBV28 and TRBJ1-1; D gene ambiguous. CDR1 is MDHEN, CDR2 SYDVKM, per germline. CDR3 length equals 16 residues. The V and J ends lost 5 bases and 5 bases respectively, with 21 bases between them. The CDR3 bases are TGTGCCAGCAGTCGTCCCGCCGACTTTTTGAGGACTGAAGCTTTCTTT. Translation: CASSRPADFLRTEAFF.

This clone was picked up one time. The chain combines TRBV5-1 with TRBJ1-3; D unresolved. The CDR3 sequence is 14 residues long. Trimming shortened V by 0 bases and J by 4 bases, and 8 bases separated the two germline ends. The germline V gene has CDR1 SGHRS and CDR2 YFSETQ. CDR3 nucleotide sequence: TGCGCCAGCAGCTTGGAGAAGCCCGGAAACACCATATATTTT. Its protein product is CASSLEKPGNTIYF.

The chain carries TRBV7-9 and TRBJ2-2, with D possibly TRBD1 on 7 matching bases. The ends were cut back, 4 bases at V and 7 bases at J, with 16 bases in the middle. The CDR3 runs to 15 residues. Germline CDR1 reads SEHNR; CDR2 reads FQNEAQ (reference sequence). The DNA for the CDR3 is TGTGCCAGCAGCTCAAGAGGGACAGCGGGCGGGGAGCTGTTTTTT. It codes for CASSSRGTAGGELFF.

This sequence joins TRBV5-1 and TRBJ2-3, with D possibly matching TRBD1 (6 bases). V shed 4 bases and J shed 5 bases, with 14 bases lying between them. CDR1 and CDR2 (germline): SGHRS, YFSETQ. The CDR3 spans 14 residues. The CDR3 here is CASSPLPDRDTQYF. CDR3 sequence (DNA): TGCGCCAGCAGCCCCCTCCCGGACAGAGATACGCAGTATTTT.

This chain connects TRBV28 to TRBJ2-5, with no clear D. From germline, CDR1 is MDHEN and CDR2 SYDVKM. The CDR3 runs 14 residues. V dropped 6 bases and J dropped 5 bases, with 16 bases sitting between them. The CDR3 protein is CASSPVNARETQYF. DNA for the CDR3: TGTGCCAGCAGCCCCGTTAACGCGCGGGAGACCCAGTACTTC.

The V and J genes are TRBV27 and TRBJ2-2; 8 bases line up with TRBD1. The trim removed 7 bases at V and 1 base at J, leaving 8 bases unmatched. The CDR3 runs to 16 residues. From germline, CDR1 is MNHEY and CDR2 SMNVEV (reference sequence). DNA of the CDR3: TGTGCCAGCACTATGGGGGACAGGTTGAACACCGGGGAGCTGTTTTTT. It encodes CASTMGDRLNTGELFF.

The gene calls are TRBV6-1 and TRBJ1-2; TRBD1 might be the D (5 bases). There are 13 residues in the CDR3. Trimming left V 2 bases short and J 4 bases short, with 8 bases between. The germline V gene encodes CDR1 MNHNS and CDR2 SASEGT. CDR3 nucleotide sequence: TGTGCCAGCAGTGAAATGGGGGGCTATGGCTACACCTTC. The encoded protein is CASSEMGGYGYTF.

The chain employs TRBV7-9 and TRBJ1-5; TRBD1 might be the D (6 bases). Trimming cost V 5 bases and J 6 bases, with 23 bases left between them. The length of the CDR3 is 17 residues. Germline V gene sequence: CDR1 SEHNR, CDR2 FQNEAQ (reference sequence). The CDR3 reads CASSKGAQGTASQPQHF. The CDR3 region has the DNA TGTGCCAGCAGCAAAGGGGCGCAGGGGACCGCCAGTCAGCCCCAGCATTTT.

CDR3 region: CASSTGASTDTQYF. As DNA, the CDR3 is TGCGCCAGCAGCACAGGTGCTAGCACAGATACGCAGTATTTT. V gene TRBV5-1 combines with J gene TRBJ2-3, with D maybe TRBD1 (5 bases). CDR3 length: 14 residues. The germline CDR1 and CDR2 sequences are SGHRS and YFSETQ. With 4 bases removed from V and 0 bases from J, the gap between germline ends came to 9 bases.